This T cell receptor beta chain stems from a study of PD-1 blockade in mismatch repair-deficient tumors (dated by TCRdb to 2016 to 2017). With respect to the entire study: The trial enrolled roughly 83 consecutive patients with 12 to 13 mismatch repair-deficient cancer types between September 2013 and 2016, all previously treated and progressing. Deep sequencing of TCR CDR3 regions was used to track tumor-associated T cell clones in peripheral blood of patients responding to PD-1 blockade. The full study reports these points: After pembrolizumab, tumor-resident clones, which were often undetectable in blood before treatment, expanded rapidly and then contracted, generally ahead of radiologic responses.

Receptor amplification or capture employed the immunoSEQ multiplex PCR assay. This immuneACCESS table, as held by TCRdb, lists in-frame sequences with V and J called but not all clones. Of the missing ones, under half trace to an unresolved V gene in checked studies; the others have no known cause. The sample profile shows tens of thousands of clones; approximately 84% of them were found once. The top ten constitute about 3% of the sample. Including the terminal cysteine and phenylalanine, the CDR3 comprises 16 residues. The kept DNA is CDR3 alone, 48 bases in frame from the first base. Worth noting for this clone: Which antigen it targets is not known. Base qualities are not recorded, but no much larger clone differs from it by a single base.

Taken with the paper, the label for time point translates to: peripheral blood before pembrolizumab. Mismatch repair deficiency in every enrolled patient was established by polymerase chain reaction or immunohistochemistry. TCR sequencing was performed for a few patients who responded to pembrolizumab therapy. The phase II trial prospectively tested pembrolizumab PD-1 blockade in advanced mismatch repair-deficient cancers regardless of tissue of origin. Peripheral blood T cell samples were serially collected before and at multiple times after PD-1 blockade was started. The timing of each blood sample was reported as weeks after the first dose of pembrolizumab.

The V gene is TRBV1 and the J gene is TRBJ2-1; the table assigns TRBD2, which was not confirmed against the DNA. TRBV1 is a recognized pseudogene. The specimen was PBMCs, collected before pembrolizumab treatment. The TCR originated in an adult with mismatch repair-deficient cancer. In nucleotide form, the sequence is TGCACCAGCAGCCTCATTGGGGCGGGAAACTCCAATGAGCAGTTCTTC. It translates as CTSSLIGAGNSNEQFF.